This T cell receptor beta chain was identified during a study of a mutant IDH1 vaccine in newly diagnosed glioma (dated by TCRdb to 2020 to 2022). Regarding the study in general: Patients were given eight vaccinations, in weeks 1, 3, 5, 7, 11, 15, 19 and 23, which matched visits V03 through V10. In the chemotherapy-containing groups, vaccination started alongside temozolomide cycles, whereas in patients who had radiotherapy alone it started 4-6 weeks after radiotherapy. Of the 25 to 40 patients who were treated, about 60% were male and approximately 38% were female, and the mean age was around 40 years. Before enrollment, most patients had been given radiochemotherapy with temozolomide as standard therapy, while the rest had received either radiotherapy alone or temozolomide alone. Peripheral blood samples were drawn at six visits, namely V03 (baseline), V05, V07, V10, V12 and V13. For exploratory analyses, longitudinal TCRB deep sequencing was carried out in about two dozen treated patients wherever samples were available.

Receptor amplification or capture employed the immunoSEQ multiplex PCR assay. Following the manufacturer's protocol, the hsTCRB Kit was used to amplify rearranged TCR beta chain sequences. An Illumina MiSeq was used to sequence the TCRB libraries. The authors processed their data as follows. The kit vendor's proprietary platform handled demultiplexing, trimming and gene mapping. The table was pulled from immuneACCESS by TCRdb, which kept in-frame rearrangements only. Such tables lose some clones; where checked, under half of the loss comes from unresolved V genes, and the rest has no known cause. From that table come the V and J calls and clone size; the DNA was used to work out D and trimming. This sample lists under 50,000 clones; around 93% were detected once. The ten top clones hold around 3.9% of the sample. Per the publication, the time point label means: week 23, last vaccination. Each vaccine dose was 300 ug of a 20-mer mutant IDH1 peptide in Montanide, given subcutaneously with topical imiquimod. All donors had newly diagnosed IDH1-mutant astrocytomas of WHO grade 3 or 4 that showed loss of nuclear ATRX. The samples were drawn from NOA16, a multicentre, single-arm, open-label phase I trial in Germany that tested a mutant IDH1 peptide vaccine in humans for the first time. The DNeasy Blood and Tissue Kit was used to extract genomic DNA from EDTA blood for TCRB sequencing.

Including cysteine and phenylalanine, the CDR3 has 15 amino acids. The retained sequence is limited to the CDR3, 45 bases, with the frame set at the first base. From V the trimming removes 9 bases and from J it removes 8 bases, while the gene matches leave 15 bases of the junction unaccounted for. The CDR1 and CDR2 encoded by the germline V gene (reference sequence) are MNHEY and SMNVEV. Overall study outcomes, separate from this receptor: Availability determined which PBMC samples were chosen for TCRB deep sequencing. Changes in the top peripheral T cell clonotypes picked up by TCRB sequencing did not appear to be linked to pseudoprogression. According to the authors, sample limitations meant that analyses of patient blood samples could not be reproduced. Immune responses induced by the vaccine were seen in 93.3% of patients across multiple MHC alleles.

This clone was detected only a few times. Its antigen remains unidentified. Base-call qualities are not available, and no considerably larger clone is one nucleotide away. Sample: PBMCs, taken from a glioma patient whose treatment included an IDH1 peptide vaccine. The chain uses TRBV27 and TRBJ2-1; TRBD1 lines up with 8 middle nucleotides. The origin of this receptor is a man aged 50-59 years with glioma. The CDR3 region: CASTQIPQGAHEQFF. The nucleotide sequence reads TGTGCCAGTACCCAAATCCCCCAGGGGGCGCATGAGCAGTTCTTC.